This TCR beta chain was sequenced in a study of siplizumab effects on memory and regulatory T cells. Details on this clone: Its antigen is as yet unknown.

The method was immunoSEQ multiplex PCR; TCRdb's version includes in-frame clones alone and lacks a portion of them. The sample lists about 64,000 clones; approximately 96% were seen once. Germline V lookup: CDR1 SEHNR, CDR2 FQNEAQ (reference sequence). The CDR3 sequence is 13 residues long. Losses at the gene ends were 5 bases for V and 6 bases for J; bases not matched to a gene: 4. Study-wide results and limits: Sequences below about 10^-5 frequency were poorly captured, limiting mapping of alloreactive clones.

This clonotype originated in a human donor in good health. The sample consisted of naive CD8+ T cells sorted from blood. The V gene is TRBV7-9, the J gene TRBJ1-2, with TRBD1 matching over 9 bases. The CDR3 sequence is CASSPGTGNGYTF. The CDR3 DNA is TGTGCCAGCAGCCCCGGGACAGGGAATGGCTACACCTTC.